What follows are 12 T cell receptor beta chains derived from one specimen sequenced in a study of breast tumors, draining lymph nodes, adjacent tissues. Axillary draining lymph nodes of breast cancer patients supplied the node samples. Each CDR3 protein gets one entry after TCRdb re-called the multiplex PCR reads with MiXCR. The table has about 89,000 distinct CDR3 sequences, approximately 29% seen once. The sequenced material came from axillary lymph node tissue. The receptor set was obtained from a female donor with breast cancer. Some clones in this sample may be carry-over from other donors' samples.

This clonotype was counted ten times or more. The chain uses TRBV12-3 or TRBV12-4 and TRBJ1-2; D possibly corresponds to TRBD1 (6 bases). V shed 8 bases and J shed 4 bases, with 20 bases lying between them. The CDR3 covers 15 residues. The CDR3 bases are TGTGCCAGCCACCGACTTGGGGGCCAGCCCTATGGCTACACCTTC. This codes for CASHRLGGQPYGYTF.

In this sample, this clonotype turned up many times. This chain links TRBV20-1 with TRBJ1-2, with a tentative D call TRBD1 (6 bases). The ends were cut back, 5 bases at V and 8 bases at J, with 9 bases in the middle. The CDR3 is 10 residues long. In germline, CDR1 is DFQATT, CDR2 SNEGSKA (reference sequence). In DNA, the CDR3 is TGCAGTGCTGACAGGACAGGCTACACCTTC. Protein: CSADRTGYTF.

This clonotype appeared many times. The CDR3 DNA reads as TGTGCCAGTAGTAGCCAATACGGCCAATCCTTTAATGAAAAACTGTTTTTT. The encoded protein is CASSSQYGQSFNEKLFF. The V and J genes are TRBV19 and TRBJ1-4; D unclear. The V gene lost 4 bases and the J gene lost 4 bases, with 19 bases spanning the gap. Germline-derived CDR1 and CDR2 are LNHDA and SQIVND (reference sequence). The CDR3 length is 17 residues.

This clonotype was recorded many times. The J gene is TRBJ1-3, the V gene TRBV9; 8 bases agree with TRBD1. The J segment lost 5 bases and the V segment lost 3 bases, leaving 7 bases of the junction unmatched. The CDR3 consists of 15 residues. Germline V gene sequence: CDR1 SGDLS, CDR2 YYNGEE. The CDR3 nucleotides read TGTGCCAGCAGCGGAAGACAGGGGCGACGAAACACCATATATTTT. Amino acids: CASSGRQGRRNTIYF.

In regard to this clonotype: The germline gene is not matched at one end of the junction; a read error may be the cause. The gene calls are TRBV5-1 and TRBJ1-1; TRBD1 is a possible D gene (5 bases). CDR3 length: 13 residues. CDR1 is SGHRS, CDR2 YFSETQ, per germline. The CDR3 DNA follows: TGCGCCAGCGGCTTGGAACAGGCAACTGAAGCTTTCTTT. Its translation is CASGLEQATEAFF.

This clonotype has a count of ten or more. The chain is built from TRBV27 and TRBJ2-7, with 12 bases that match TRBD2. The V gene end was trimmed by 10 bases and the J gene end by 4 bases; junction bases not matched to a gene: 8. Germline V gives CDR1 MNHEY, CDR2 SMNVEV (reference sequence). This CDR3 has 14 residues. CDR3 nucleotides: TGTGCCACGCAGGGACTAGCGGGCAGTTACGAGCAGTACTTC. Its protein product is CATQGLAGSYEQYF.

This clonotype occurred many times. This chain connects TRBV7-2 to TRBJ2-4, with D perhaps TRBD1 (6 bases). Germline V gives CDR1 SGHTA, CDR2 FQGNSA. The ends were cut back, 5 bases at V and 10 bases at J, with 27 bases in the middle. The CDR3 is 17 residues long. CDR3 amino acids: CASSNLTYRVTRGIQYF. The CDR3 coding sequence is TGTGCCAGCAGCAACCTTACTTACAGGGTAACCAGAGGAATTCAGTACTTC.

This clonotype was found many times. The J gene is TRBJ1-2, the V gene TRBV6-1, with 7 positions matching TRBD1. V gave up 4 bases and J gave up 3 bases; unmatched junction bases: 2. Germline V CDR1 and CDR2: MNHNS, SASEGT. This CDR3 has 13 residues. The chain's CDR3 is CASSGTGHYGYTF. The CDR3 DNA reads as TGTGCCAGCAGTGGGACAGGACACTATGGCTACACCTTC.

Concerning this clonotype itself: Just one base apart from a much larger clone, this may be a read error. CDR3 sequence (DNA): TGTGCCAGCTCACCGGTGTTAAAAAGCGACACCGGGGAGCTGCTTTTT. As protein: CASSPVLKSDTGELLF. The chain carries TRBV18 and TRBJ2-2, with a tentative D call TRBD2 (5 bases). The CDR3 consists of 16 residues. CDR1 KGHSH and CDR2 LQKENI come from the germline V gene.

This clonotype was counted many times. This chain uses TRBV5-1 with TRBJ2-7, with D tentatively TRBD2 (5 bases). The CDR3 consists of 14 residues. Germline values: CDR1 SGHRS, CDR2 YFSETQ. Trimming left V 5 bases short and J 2 bases short, with 14 bases between. In DNA, the CDR3 is TGCGCCAGCAGGGTGGACGGACTGACCTACGAGCAGTACTTC. Its translation is CASRVDGLTYEQYF.

Many counts were recorded for this clonotype. This rearrangement joins TRBV5-8 to TRBJ1-6, with D maybe TRBD1 (6 bases). Germline CDR1 SGHTS, CDR2 YDEGEE. CDR3 length equals 14 residues. Trimming left V 2 bases short and J 10 bases short, with 13 bases between. This CDR3 reads CASSLRGRESPLHF. The CDR3 DNA reads as TGTGCCAGCAGCTTACGGGGGCGCGAGTCACCCCTCCACTTT.

This clonotype appeared many times. This chain's CDR3 is CASSPPQLRETQYF. DNA for the CDR3: TGTGCCAGCTCACCACCTCAACTGAGGGAGACCCAGTACTTC. V is TRBV18 and J is TRBJ2-5, with D hard to call. CDR1 is KGHSH, CDR2 LQKENI, per germline. This CDR3 comprises 14 residues. V gave up 0 bases and J gave up 5 bases, with 10 bases separating them.